The present entry profiles one TCR beta chain with its context. Its cognate antigen is unknown. Germline loops: CDR1 SGHKS, CDR2 YYEKEE (reference sequence). This CDR3 region has 14 residues. Trimming shortened V by 3 bases and J by 6 bases, and 12 bases separated the two germline ends. TCRdb's table, derived via immunoSEQ multiplex PCR, lists solely in-frame clones and lacks some. The data contain around 100,000 clones, around 87% of them seen just once; the ten biggest clones take up more than 3.5%. This entry comes from a study of T cell responses to AZD1222 COVID-19 vaccine. General study findings and limits: Baseline seropositivity occurred in only a handful of AZD1222 recipients. Within unmutated variant regions lay the reported targets of nearly half of spike-specific TCRs. In a largely white British group with more females than males, clonal diversity was possibly underestimated.

The chain employs TRBV5-5 and TRBJ1-4; D remains ambiguous. The receptor's source is an adult in good health. The sample in question was peripheral blood, obtained on day 0 of MenACWY control vaccination. CDR3 amino acids: CASSSLGVDEKLFF. In DNA form, the CDR3 reads TGTGCCAGCAGCTCACTTGGAGTAGATGAAAAACTGTTTTTT.